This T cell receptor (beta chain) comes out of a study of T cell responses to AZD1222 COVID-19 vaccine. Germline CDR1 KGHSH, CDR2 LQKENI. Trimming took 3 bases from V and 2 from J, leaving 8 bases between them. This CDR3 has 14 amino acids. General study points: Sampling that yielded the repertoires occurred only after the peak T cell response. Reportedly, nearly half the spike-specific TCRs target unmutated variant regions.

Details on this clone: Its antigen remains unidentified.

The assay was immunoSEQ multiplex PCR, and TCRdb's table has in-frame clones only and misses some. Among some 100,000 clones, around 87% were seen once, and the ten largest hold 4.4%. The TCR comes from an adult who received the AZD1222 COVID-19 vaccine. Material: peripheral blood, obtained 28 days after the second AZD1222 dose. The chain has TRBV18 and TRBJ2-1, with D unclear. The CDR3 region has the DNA TGTGCCAGCTCACCCCTCCCCGCCTACAATGAGCAGTTCTTC. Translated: CASSPLPAYNEQFF.